This T cell receptor (beta chain) stems from a study of beta chain features in type 1 diabetes. Study-level findings and limits: Among all four CD4+ subsets, Type 1 diabetes patients had TCRB CDR3s that were moderately but significantly shorter.

CDR1 GTSNPN and CDR2 SVGIG come from the germline V gene (reference sequence). The CDR3 is 13 residues long. The V and J ends lost 1 base and 2 bases respectively, with 9 bases between them. Sequenced material consisted of expressed TCRB transcripts (all of the isolated RNA was reverse transcribed). Sequencing was performed with immunoSEQ multiplex PCR; in TCRdb, only in-frame clones are kept and a portion is missing. Of 150,000 to 200,000 clones detected, approximately 8.1% appear once; the ten largest clones hold approximately 0.87%. This clone was observed a handful of times. What it recognizes is unknown.

The TCR comes from a woman aged 40-49 years with type 1 diabetes. The specimen was central memory CD4+ T cells from blood. The chain recombines TRBV30 with TRBJ2-7, with unresolved D. The CDR3 sequence is CAWSAAGAYEQYF. CDR3 DNA: TGTGCCTGGAGTGCCGCCGGAGCCTACGAGCAGTACTTC.